The entry that follows covers one T cell receptor beta chain sequence. The antigen is not known. Only in-frame clones appear in the TCRdb table, and some are missing; sequencing was by immunoSEQ multiplex PCR. The sample holds approximately 80,000 clones, over 75% seen once. This record comes from a study of T cell responses to AZD1222 COVID-19 vaccine. Study observations and caveats: Spike-specific TCR breadth and depth were elevated following two AZD1222 doses. Clonal diversity was possibly underestimated; the donors were predominantly white British and more often female. At baseline, seropositivity was found in only six or seven AZD1222 recipients. The CD4 TCRs associated with vaccination extended across spike and predominated at 160-218 and 743-854.

With 1 base removed from V and 3 bases from J, the gap between germline ends came to 12 bases. CDR1 and CDR2 (germline): SGHTA, FQGNSA. CDR3 length: 15 amino acids. This rearrangement joins TRBV7-2 to TRBJ1-2; D perhaps matches TRBD1 (5 bases). This specimen was peripheral blood, taken 28 days after the second AZD1222 dose. This clonotype was obtained from an adult who received the AZD1222 COVID-19 vaccine. The CDR3 nucleotides read TGTGCCAGCAGCTTAGGGGTATCAGGGCACTATGGCTACACCTTC. It yields the protein CASSLGVSGHYGYTF. Together with reference TRBV7-2 and TRBJ1-2, the CDR3 gives the full variable domain: GAGVSQSPSNKVTEKGKDVELRCDPISGHTALYWYRQSLGQGLEFLIYFQGNSAPDKSGLPSDRFSAERTGGSVSTLTIQRTQQEDSAVYLCASSLGVSGHYGYTFGSGTRLTVV.